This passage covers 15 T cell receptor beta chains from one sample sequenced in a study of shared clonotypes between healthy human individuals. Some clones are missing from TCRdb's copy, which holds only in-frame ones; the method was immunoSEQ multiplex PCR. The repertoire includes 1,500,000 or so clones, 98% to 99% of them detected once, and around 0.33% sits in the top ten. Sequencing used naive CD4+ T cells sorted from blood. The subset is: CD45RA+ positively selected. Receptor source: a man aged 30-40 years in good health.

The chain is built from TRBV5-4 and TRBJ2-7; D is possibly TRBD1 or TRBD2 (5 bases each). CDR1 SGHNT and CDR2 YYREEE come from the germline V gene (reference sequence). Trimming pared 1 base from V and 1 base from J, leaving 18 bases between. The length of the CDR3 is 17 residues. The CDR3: CASSLSGNIRESYEQYF. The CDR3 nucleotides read TGTGCCAGCAGCTTGTCCGGGAATATCAGGGAGTCCTACGAGCAGTACTTC.

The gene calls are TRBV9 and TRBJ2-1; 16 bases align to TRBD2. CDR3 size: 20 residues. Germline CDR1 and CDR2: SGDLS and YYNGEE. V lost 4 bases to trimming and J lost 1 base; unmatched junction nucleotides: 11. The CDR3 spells CASSPRGGLAGGPSYNEQFF. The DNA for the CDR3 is TGTGCCAGCAGCCCCAGAGGGGGACTAGCGGGAGGGCCGTCCTACAATGAGCAGTTCTTC.

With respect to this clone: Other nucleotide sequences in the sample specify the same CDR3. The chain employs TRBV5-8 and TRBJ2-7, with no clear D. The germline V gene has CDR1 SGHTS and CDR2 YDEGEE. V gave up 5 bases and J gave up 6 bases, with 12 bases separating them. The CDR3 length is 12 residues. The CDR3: CASSFIASEQYF. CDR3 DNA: TGTGCCAGCAGTTTCATAGCTTCCGAGCAGTACTTC. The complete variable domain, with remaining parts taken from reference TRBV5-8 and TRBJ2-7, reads EAGVTQSPTHLIKTRGQQATLRCSPISGHTSVYWYQQALGLGLQFLLWYDEGEERNRGNFPPRFSGRQFPNYSSELNVNALELEDSALYLCASSFIASEQYFGPGTRLTVT.

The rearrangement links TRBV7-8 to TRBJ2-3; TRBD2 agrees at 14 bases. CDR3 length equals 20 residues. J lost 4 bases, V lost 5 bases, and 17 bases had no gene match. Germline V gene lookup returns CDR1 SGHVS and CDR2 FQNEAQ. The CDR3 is CASSRRLGGGLAGVPDTQYF. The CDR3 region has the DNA TGTGCCAGCAGCCGGCGCTTAGGGGGGGGACTAGCGGGAGTCCCAGATACGCAGTATTTT.

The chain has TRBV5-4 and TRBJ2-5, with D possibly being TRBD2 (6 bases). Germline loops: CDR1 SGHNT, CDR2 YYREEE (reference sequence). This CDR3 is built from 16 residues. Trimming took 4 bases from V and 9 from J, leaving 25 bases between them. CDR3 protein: CASSQDSGGNPRAQYF. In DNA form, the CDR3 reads TGTGCCAGCAGCCAGGACTCTGGGGGGAACCCGAGGGCCCAGTACTTC.

Here the CDR3 reads CASSLGVLAGDVDTQYF. CDR3 nucleotides: TGTGCCAGCAGCTTAGGGGTACTAGCGGGAGATGTAGATACGCAGTATTTT. This rearrangement joins TRBV7-9 to TRBJ2-3; 11 bases are a match to TRBD2. The germline gives CDR1 SEHNR, CDR2 FQNEAQ (reference sequence). The length of the CDR3 is 17 residues. V gave up 1 base and J gave up 5 bases; unmatched junction bases: 8.

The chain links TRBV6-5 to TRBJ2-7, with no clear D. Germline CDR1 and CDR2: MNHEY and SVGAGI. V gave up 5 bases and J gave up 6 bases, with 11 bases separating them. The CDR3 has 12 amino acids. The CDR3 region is CASSRPNAEQYF. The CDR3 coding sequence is TGTGCCAGCAGTCGTCCCAATGCCGAGCAGTACTTC.

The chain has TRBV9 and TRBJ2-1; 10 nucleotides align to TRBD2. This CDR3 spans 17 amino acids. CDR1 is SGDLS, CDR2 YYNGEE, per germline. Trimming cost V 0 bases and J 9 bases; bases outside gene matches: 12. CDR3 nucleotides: TGTGCCAGCAGCGTAGAGGGGGGGCTAGCGGGAGCCCTTGAGCAGTTCTTC. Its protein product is CASSVEGGLAGALEQFF. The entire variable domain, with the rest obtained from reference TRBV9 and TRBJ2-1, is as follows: DSGVTQTPKHLITATGQRVTLRCSPRSGDLSVYWYQQSLDQGLQFLIQYYNGEERAKGNILERFSAQQFPDLHSELNLSSLELGDSALYFCASSVEGGLAGALEQFFGPGTRLTVL.

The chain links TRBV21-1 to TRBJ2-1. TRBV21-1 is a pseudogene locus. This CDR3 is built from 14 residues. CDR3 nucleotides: TGTGCCAGCAGCCCTCCCTTGGGGGAAAATGAGCAGTTCTTC. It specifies CASSPPLGENEQFF.

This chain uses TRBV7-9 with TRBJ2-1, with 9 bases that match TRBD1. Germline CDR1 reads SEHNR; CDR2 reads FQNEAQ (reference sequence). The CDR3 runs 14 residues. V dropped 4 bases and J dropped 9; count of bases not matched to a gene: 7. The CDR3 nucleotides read TGTGCCAGCAGCTCCGACAGGGGGGTGGCTGAGCAGTTCTTC. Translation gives CASSSDRGVAEQFF.

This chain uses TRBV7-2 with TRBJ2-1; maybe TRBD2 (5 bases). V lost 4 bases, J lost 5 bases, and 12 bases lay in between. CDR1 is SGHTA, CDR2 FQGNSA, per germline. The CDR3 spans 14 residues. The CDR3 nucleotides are TGTGCCAGCAGCTCCAGAGGGCTAGACAATGAGCAGTTCTTC. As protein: CASSSRGLDNEQFF.

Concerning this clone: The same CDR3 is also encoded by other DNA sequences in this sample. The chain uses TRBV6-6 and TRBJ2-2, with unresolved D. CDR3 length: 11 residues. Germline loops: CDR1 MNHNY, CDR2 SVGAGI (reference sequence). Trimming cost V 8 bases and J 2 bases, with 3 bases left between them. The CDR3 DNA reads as TGTGCCAGCGGTAACACCGGGGAGCTGTTTTTT. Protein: CASGNTGELFF.

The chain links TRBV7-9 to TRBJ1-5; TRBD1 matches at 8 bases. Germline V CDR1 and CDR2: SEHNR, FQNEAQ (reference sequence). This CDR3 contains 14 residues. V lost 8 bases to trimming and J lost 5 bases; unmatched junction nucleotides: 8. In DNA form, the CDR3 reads TGTGCCAGCTCCGGCAGGGGGCCCGATCAGCCCCAGCATTTT. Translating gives CASSGRGPDQPQHF.

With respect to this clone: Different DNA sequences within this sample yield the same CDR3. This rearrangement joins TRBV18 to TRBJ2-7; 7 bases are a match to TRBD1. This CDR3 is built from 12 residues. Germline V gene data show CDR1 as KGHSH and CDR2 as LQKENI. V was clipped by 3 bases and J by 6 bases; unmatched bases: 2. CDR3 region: CASSPTGVEQYF. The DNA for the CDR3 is TGTGCCAGCTCACCTACAGGGGTCGAGCAGTACTTC.

The CDR3 nucleotides read TGTGCCAGCTTTAACAGGGGAAACACTGAAGCTTTCTTT. This gives the protein CASFNRGNTEAFF. The chain uses TRBV5-4 and TRBJ1-1, with 7 bases aligning to TRBD1. V shed 7 bases, J shed 2 bases, and the junction held 5 bases outside the gene matches. CDR3 length: 13 residues. The V gene's germline CDR1 is SGHNT and CDR2 YYREEE (reference sequence).